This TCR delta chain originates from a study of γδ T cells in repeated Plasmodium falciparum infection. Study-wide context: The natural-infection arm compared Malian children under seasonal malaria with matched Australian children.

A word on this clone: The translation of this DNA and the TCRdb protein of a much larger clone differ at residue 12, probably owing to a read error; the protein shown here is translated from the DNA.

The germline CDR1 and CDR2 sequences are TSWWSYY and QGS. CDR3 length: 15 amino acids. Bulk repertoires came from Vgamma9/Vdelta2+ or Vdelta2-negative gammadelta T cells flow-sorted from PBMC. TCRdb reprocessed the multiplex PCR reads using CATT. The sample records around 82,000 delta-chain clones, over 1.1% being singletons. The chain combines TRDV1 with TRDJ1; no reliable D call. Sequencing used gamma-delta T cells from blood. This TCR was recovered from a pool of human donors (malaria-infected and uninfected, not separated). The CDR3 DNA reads TGTGCTCTTGGGGAGCCTTTGCGAGAAAGCGATGAACTCATCTTT. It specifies CALGEPLRESDELIF.